This T cell receptor beta chain was sequenced in a study of blood T cells in healthy people across ages. Study-level points and caveats: The recorded TCR beta diversity per million T cells decreased in a roughly linear manner with age.

Primed by a sample-barcoded 5' primer and a J-beta primer mix, a second PCR proceeded for about 7 to 12 cycles. With 12 random nucleotides, a template-switch adaptor tagged each individual cDNA molecule. One entry per CDR3 protein, called by TCRdb with MiXCR from the 5' RACE reads. The sample lists about 780,000 distinct CDR3 sequences; roughly 25% were seen once. The length of the CDR3 is 14 residues. Trimming shortened V by 7 bases and J by 2 bases, and 11 bases separated the two germline ends. Germline CDR1 reads MNHNS; CDR2 reads SASEGT. On this clonotype itself: Its antigen is as yet unknown.

This sample also belongs to another study, concerning T cells of mothers and their children.

The chain uses TRBV6-1 and TRBJ2-2; D is undetermined. This receptor was identified in a boy aged 5-17 years in good health. The sample taken for sequencing was blood. The CDR3 coding sequence is TGTGCCAGCACCCCGACGGTCAACACCGGGGAGCTGTTTTTT. This gives the protein CASTPTVNTGELFF.